This TCR beta chain was identified in a study of OX40 agonist ivuxolimab in advanced cancers. Overall study: Mean age 60 years, range roughly 23 to 79; about 81% male.

Sequencing used immunoSEQ multiplex PCR; TCRdb keeps in-frame clones, though not all of them. The sample carries roughly 92,000 clones, roughly 89% recorded once. CDR1 is MDHEN, CDR2 SYDVKM, per germline. The CDR3 has 14 residues. Losses at the gene ends were 6 bases for V and 5 bases for J; bases not matched to a gene: 8. V usage is TRBV28 and J usage is TRBJ2-5, with 8 bases that match TRBD1. This specimen consisted of CD4+ or CD8+ T cells sorted from blood, obtained in a trial of the OX40 agonist ivuxolimab. The clonotype was recovered from an adult with an advanced solid tumor such as melanoma, head and neck, liver or kidney cancer. The CDR3 loop reads CASRDWTGMETQYF. CDR3 DNA sequence: TGTGCCAGCAGAGACTGGACAGGGATGGAGACCCAGTACTTC.